The sequence of this T cell receptor (beta chain) was determined in a study of T cells in Graves' hyperthyroidism and ophthalmopathy. For the diagnoses, clinical symptoms, serum thyroxine and TRAb, thyroid ultrasound and orbital computed tomography were used. The source material, RNA transcripts, was used to amplify TCR beta CDR3 regions. HTBI primers were employed in a first-round RT-PCR of the TCR CDR3. In TCRdb, the multiplex PCR reads were re-called with MiXCR into one record per CDR3 protein. This table holds hundreds of thousands of distinct CDR3 sequences, 45% found once. V was cut by 4 bases and J by 5 bases, with 7 bases left in between. Germline lookup yields CDR1 KGHDR and CDR2 SFDVKD. The CDR3 runs to 12 residues. This clonotype was counted ten times or more.

This clonotype was obtained from an adult man with Graves' disease, either hyperthyroidism or ophthalmopathy (not recorded which). Sequenced input: peripheral blood or thyroid tissue (not recorded which). The genes are TRBV24-1 and TRBJ2-5; no clear D gene. CDR3 sequence: CATSDTSETQYF. The CDR3 nucleotides read TGTGCCACCAGTGACACAAGCGAGACCCAGTACTTC.